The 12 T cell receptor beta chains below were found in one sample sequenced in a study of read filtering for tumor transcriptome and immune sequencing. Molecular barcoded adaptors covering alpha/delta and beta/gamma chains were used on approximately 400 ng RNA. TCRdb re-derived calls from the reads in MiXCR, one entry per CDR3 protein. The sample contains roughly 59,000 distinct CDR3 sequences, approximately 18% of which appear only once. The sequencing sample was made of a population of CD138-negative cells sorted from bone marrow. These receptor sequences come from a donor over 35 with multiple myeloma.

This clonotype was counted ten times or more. In DNA form, the CDR3 reads TGTGCCAGCAGCCTCGACCAGTACGAGCAGTACTTC. Its translation: CASSLDQYEQYF. The rearrangement links TRBV3-1 to TRBJ2-7, with no clear D. Germline loops: CDR1 LGHDT, CDR2 YNNKEL (reference sequence). The CDR3 extends over 12 amino acids. With 4 bases removed from V and 4 bases from J, the gap between germline ends came to 8 bases.

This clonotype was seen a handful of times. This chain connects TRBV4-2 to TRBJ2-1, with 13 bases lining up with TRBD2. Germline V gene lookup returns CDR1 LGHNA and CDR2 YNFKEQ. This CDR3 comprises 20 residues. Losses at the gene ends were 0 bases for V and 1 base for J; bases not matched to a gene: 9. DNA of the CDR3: TGTGCCAGCAGCCAAGACAAGAGACTAGCGGGAGGCCAATCCTACAATGAGCAGTTCTTC. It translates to CASSQDKRLAGGQSYNEQFF.

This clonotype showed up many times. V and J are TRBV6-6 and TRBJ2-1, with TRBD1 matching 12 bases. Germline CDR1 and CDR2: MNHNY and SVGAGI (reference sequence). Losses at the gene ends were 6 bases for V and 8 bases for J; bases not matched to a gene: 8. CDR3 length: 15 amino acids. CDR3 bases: TGTGCCAGCAGCTCCGGGACAGGGGGCATTTATGAGCAGTTCTTC. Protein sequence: CASSSGTGGIYEQFF.

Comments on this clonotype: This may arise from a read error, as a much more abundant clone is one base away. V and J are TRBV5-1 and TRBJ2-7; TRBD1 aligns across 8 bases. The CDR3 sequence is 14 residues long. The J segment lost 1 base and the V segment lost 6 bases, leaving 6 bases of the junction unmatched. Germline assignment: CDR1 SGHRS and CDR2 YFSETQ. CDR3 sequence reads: CASKARQGSYEQYF. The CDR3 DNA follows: TGCGCCAGCAAAGCTAGACAGGGGTCCTACGAGCAGTACTTC.

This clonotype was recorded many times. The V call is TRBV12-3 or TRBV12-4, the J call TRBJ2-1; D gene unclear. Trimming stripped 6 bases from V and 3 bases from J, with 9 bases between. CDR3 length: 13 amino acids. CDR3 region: CASRWADYNEQFF. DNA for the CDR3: TGTGCCAGCAGGTGGGCGGACTACAATGAGCAGTTCTTC.

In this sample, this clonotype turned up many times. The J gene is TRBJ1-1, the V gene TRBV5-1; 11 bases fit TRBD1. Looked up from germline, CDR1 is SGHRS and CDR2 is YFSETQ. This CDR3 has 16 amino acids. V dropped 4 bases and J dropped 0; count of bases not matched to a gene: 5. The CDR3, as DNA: TGCGCCAGCAGCCTGGGACAGGGGGGAATGAACACTGAAGCTTTCTTT. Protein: CASSLGQGGMNTEAFF.

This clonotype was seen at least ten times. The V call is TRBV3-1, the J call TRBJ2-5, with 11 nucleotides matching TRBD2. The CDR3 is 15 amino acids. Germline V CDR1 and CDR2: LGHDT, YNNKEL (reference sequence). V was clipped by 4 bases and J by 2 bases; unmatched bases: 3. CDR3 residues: CASSRLAGTQETQYF. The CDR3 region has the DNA TGTGCCAGCAGCCGACTAGCGGGGACGCAAGAGACCCAGTACTTC.

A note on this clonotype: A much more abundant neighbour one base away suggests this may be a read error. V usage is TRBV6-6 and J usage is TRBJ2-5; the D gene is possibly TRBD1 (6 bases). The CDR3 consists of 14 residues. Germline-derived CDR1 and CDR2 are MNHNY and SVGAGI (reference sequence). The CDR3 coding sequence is TGTGCCAGCAGCCCCGGACAGACCCAAGGGACCCAGTACTTC. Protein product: CASSPGQTQGTQYF.

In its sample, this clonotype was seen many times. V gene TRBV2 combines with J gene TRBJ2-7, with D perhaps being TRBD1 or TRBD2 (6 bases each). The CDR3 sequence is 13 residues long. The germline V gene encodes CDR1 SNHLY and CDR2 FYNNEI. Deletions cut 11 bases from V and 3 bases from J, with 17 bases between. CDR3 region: CACNGGYIYEQYF. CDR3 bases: TGTGCCTGTAACGGGGGCTATATCTACGAGCAGTACTTC. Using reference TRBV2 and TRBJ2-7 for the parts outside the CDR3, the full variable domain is EPEVTQTPSHQVTQMGQEVILRCVPISNHLYFYWYRQILGQKVEFLVSFYNNEISEKSEIFDDQFSVERPDGSNFTLKIRSTKLEDSAMYFCACNGGYIYEQYFGPGTRLTVT.

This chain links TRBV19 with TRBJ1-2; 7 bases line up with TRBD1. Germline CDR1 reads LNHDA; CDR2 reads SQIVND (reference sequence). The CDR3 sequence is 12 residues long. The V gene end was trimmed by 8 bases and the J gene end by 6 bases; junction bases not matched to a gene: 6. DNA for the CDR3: TGTGCCAGTTCGACAGGGAGAGATGGCTACACCTTC. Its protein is CASSTGRDGYTF. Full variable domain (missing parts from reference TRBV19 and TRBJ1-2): DGGITQSPKYLFRKEGQNVTLSCEQNLNHDAMYWYRQDPGQGLRLIYYSQIVNDFQKGDIAEGYSVSREKKESFPLTVTSAQKNPTAFYLCASSTGRDGYTFGSGTRLTVV.

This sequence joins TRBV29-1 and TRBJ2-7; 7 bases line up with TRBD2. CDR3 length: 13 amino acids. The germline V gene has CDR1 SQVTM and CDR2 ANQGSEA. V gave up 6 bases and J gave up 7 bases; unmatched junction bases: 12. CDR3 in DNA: TGCAGCGTGTCCGGGACGGCGGGGGAGGAGCAGTACTTC. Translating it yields CSVSGTAGEEQYF.

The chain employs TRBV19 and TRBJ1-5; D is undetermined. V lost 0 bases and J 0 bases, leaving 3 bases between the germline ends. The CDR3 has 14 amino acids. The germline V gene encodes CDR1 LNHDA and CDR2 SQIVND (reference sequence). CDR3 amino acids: CASSIDYSNQPQHF. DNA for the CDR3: TGTGCCAGTAGTATAGACTATAGCAATCAGCCCCAGCATTTT.